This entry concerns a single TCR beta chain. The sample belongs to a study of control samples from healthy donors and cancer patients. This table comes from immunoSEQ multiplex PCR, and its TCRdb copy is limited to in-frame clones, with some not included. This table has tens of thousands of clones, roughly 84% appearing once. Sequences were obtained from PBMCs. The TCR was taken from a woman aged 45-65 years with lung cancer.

The CDR3 reads CASSAQSYNSPLHF. The CDR3 DNA reads as TGTGCCAGCAGCGCCCAATCATATAATTCACCCCTCCACTTT. The chain has TRBV2 and TRBJ1-6; no reliable D call. This CDR3 is built from 14 residues. The V and J ends lost 6 bases and 4 bases respectively, with 10 bases between them. The germline CDR1 and CDR2 sequences are SNHLY and FYNNEI. Looking up the rest from reference TRBV2 and TRBJ1-6 gives the full variable domain: EPEVTQTPSHQVTQMGQEVILRCVPISNHLYFYWYRQILGQKVEFLVSFYNNEISEKSEIFDDQFSVERPDGSNFTLKIRSTKLEDSAMYFCASSAQSYNSPLHFGNGTRLTVT.